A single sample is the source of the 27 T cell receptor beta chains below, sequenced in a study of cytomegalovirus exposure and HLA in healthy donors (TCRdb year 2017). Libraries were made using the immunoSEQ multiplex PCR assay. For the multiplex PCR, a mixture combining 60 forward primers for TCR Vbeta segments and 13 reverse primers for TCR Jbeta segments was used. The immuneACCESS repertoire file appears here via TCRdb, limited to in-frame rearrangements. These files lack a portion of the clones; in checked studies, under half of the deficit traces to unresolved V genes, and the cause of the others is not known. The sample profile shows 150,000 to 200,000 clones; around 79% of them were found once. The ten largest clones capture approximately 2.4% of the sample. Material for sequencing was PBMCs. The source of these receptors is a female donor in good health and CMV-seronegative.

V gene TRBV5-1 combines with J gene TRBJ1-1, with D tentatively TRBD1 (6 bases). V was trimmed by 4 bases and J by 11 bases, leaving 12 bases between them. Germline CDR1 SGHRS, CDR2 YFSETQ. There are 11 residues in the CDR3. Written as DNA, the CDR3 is TGCGCCAGCAGCACAGGGTATGTGGCTTTCTTT. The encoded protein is CASSTGYVAFF. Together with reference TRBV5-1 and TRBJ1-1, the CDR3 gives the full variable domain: KAGVTQTPRYLIKTRGQQVTLSCSPISGHRSVSWYQQTPGQGLQFLFEYFSETQRNKGNFPGRFSGRQFSNSRSEMNVSTLELGDSALYLCASSTGYVAFFGQGTRLTVV.

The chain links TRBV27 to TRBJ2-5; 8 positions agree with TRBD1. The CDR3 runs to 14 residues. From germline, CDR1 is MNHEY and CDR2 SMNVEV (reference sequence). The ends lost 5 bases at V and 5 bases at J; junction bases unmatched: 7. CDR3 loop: CASSRGTGFETQYF. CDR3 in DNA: TGTGCCAGCAGTAGAGGGACAGGTTTTGAGACCCAGTACTTC.

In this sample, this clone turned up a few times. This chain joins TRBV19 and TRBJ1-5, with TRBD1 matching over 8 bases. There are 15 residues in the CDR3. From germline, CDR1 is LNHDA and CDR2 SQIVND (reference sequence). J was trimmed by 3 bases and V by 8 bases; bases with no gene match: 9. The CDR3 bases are TGTGCCAGTTTGAGGACAGGGTGGGTCAATCAGCCCCAGCATTTT. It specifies CASLRTGWVNQPQHF.

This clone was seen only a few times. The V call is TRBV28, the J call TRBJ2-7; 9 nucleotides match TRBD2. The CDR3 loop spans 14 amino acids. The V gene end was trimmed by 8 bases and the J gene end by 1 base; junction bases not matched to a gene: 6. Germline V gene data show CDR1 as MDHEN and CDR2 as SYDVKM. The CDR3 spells CASGTSGSSYEQYF. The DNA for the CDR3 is TGTGCCAGCGGTACTAGCGGGTCTTCCTACGAGCAGTACTTC.

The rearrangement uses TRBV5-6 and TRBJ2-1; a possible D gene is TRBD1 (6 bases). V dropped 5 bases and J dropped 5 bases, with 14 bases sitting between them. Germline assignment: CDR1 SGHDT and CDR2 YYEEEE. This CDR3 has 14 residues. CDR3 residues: CASSPETGHNEQFF. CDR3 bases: TGTGCCAGCAGTCCCGAGACAGGACACAATGAGCAGTTCTTC.

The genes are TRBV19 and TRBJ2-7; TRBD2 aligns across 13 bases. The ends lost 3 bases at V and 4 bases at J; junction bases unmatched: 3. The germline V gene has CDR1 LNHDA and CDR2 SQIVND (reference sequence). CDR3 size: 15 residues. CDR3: CASSIELAGGYEQYF. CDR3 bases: TGTGCCAGTAGTATCGAACTAGCGGGGGGGTACGAGCAGTACTTC.

The CDR3 DNA is TGTGCCAGCAGCTTCAGGGGGAGTGGGAACACTGAAGCTTTCTTT. Translated, it gives CASSFRGSGNTEAFF. This chain connects TRBV7-9 to TRBJ1-1; 7 nucleotides match TRBD1. The trim removed 3 bases at V and 1 base at J, leaving 5 bases unmatched. CDR3 length equals 15 residues. Germline V gene sequence: CDR1 SEHNR, CDR2 FQNEAQ (reference sequence).

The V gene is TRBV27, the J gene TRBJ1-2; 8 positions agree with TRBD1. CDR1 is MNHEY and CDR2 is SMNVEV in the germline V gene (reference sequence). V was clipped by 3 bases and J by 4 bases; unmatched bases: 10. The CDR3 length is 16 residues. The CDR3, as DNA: TGTGCCAGCAGTTTGACGGGACAGGCCACCTTCTATGGCTACACCTTC. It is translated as CASSLTGQATFYGYTF.

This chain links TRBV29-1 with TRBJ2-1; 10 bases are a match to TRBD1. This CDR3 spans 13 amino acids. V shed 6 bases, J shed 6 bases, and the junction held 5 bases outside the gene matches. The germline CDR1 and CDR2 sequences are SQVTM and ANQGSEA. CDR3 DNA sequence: TGCAGCGTCTCCGGGACAGGGGTCAATGAGCAGTTCTTC. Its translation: CSVSGTGVNEQFF.

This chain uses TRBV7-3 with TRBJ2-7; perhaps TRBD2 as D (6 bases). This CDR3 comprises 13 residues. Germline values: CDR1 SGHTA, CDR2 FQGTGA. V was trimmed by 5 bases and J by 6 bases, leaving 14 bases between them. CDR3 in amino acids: CASSPRMEGEQYF. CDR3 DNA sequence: TGTGCCAGCAGCCCCCGGATGGAGGGCGAGCAGTACTTC.

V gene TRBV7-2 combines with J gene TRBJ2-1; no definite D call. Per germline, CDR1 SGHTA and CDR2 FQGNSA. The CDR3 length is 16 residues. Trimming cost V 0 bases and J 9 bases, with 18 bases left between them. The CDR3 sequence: CASSLARGRLVGEQFF. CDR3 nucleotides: TGTGCCAGCAGCTTAGCCCGTGGTCGACTGGTCGGTGAGCAGTTCTTC.

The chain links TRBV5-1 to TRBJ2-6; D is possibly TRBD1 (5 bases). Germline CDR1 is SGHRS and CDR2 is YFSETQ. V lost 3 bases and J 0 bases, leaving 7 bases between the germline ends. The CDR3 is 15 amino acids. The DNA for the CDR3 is TGCGCCAGCAGCTATGGACACTCTGGGGCCAACGTCCTGACTTTC. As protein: CASSYGHSGANVLTF.

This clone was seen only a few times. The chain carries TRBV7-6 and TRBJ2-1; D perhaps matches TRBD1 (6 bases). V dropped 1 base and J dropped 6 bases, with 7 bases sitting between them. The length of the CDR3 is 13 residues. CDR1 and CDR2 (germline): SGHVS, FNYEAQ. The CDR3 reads CASSLGTVNEQFF. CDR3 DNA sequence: TGTGCCAGCAGCTTAGGGACAGTCAATGAGCAGTTCTTC.

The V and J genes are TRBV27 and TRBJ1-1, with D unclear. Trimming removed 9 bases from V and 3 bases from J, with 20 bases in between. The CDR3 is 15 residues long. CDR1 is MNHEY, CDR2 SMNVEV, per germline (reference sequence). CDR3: CASLLSVGLDTEAFF. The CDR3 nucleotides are TGTGCCAGTCTCCTATCGGTTGGGCTGGACACTGAAGCTTTCTTT.

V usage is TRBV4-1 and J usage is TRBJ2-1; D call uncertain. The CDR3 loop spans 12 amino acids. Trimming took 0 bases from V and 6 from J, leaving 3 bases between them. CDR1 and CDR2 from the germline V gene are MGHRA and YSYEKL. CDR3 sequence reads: CASSQDLNEQFF. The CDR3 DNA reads TGCGCCAGCAGCCAAGACCTCAATGAGCAGTTCTTC.

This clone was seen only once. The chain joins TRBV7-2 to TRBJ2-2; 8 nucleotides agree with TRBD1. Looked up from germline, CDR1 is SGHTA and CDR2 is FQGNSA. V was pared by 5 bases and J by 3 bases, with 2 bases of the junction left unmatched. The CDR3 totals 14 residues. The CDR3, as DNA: TGTGCCAGCAGCGGACAGGGCTACACCGGGGAGCTGTTTTTT. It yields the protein CASSGQGYTGELFF.

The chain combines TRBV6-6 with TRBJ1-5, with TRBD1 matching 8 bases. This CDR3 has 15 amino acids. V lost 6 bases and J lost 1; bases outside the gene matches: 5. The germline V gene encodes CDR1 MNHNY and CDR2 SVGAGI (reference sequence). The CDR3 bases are TGTGCCAGCAGCCAAACAGGGGGGAGCAATCAGCCCCAGCATTTT. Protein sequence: CASSQTGGSNQPQHF.

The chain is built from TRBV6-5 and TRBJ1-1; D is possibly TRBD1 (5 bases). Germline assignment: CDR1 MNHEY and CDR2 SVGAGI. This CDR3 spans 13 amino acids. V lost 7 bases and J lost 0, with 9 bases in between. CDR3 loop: CASTQGLNTEAFF. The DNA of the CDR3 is TGTGCCAGCACCCAGGGCCTGAACACTGAAGCTTTCTTT.

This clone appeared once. This CDR3 is CASSLSGSGTQYF. The CDR3 DNA reads TGTGCCAGCAGTTTAAGCGGGTCGGGGACCCAGTACTTC. The rearrangement joins TRBV27 to TRBJ2-5; perhaps TRBD2 as D (6 bases). The CDR3 is 13 residues long. Deletions cut 2 bases from V and 7 bases from J, with 11 bases between. The germline V gene encodes CDR1 MNHEY and CDR2 SMNVEV (reference sequence).

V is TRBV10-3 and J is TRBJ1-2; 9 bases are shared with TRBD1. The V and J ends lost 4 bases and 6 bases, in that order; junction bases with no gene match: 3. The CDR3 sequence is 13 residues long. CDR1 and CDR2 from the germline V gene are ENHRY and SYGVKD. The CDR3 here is CAISGGQGNGYTF. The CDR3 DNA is TGTGCCATCAGTGGGGGACAGGGAAATGGCTACACCTTC.

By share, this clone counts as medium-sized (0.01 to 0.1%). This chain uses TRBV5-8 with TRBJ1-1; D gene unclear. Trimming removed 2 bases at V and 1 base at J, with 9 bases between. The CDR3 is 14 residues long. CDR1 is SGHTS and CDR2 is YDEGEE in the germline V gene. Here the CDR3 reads CASSFGRRNTEAFF. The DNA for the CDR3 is TGTGCCAGCAGCTTTGGGAGACGGAACACTGAAGCTTTCTTT. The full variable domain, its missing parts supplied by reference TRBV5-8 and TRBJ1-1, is EAGVTQSPTHLIKTRGQQATLRCSPISGHTSVYWYQQALGLGLQFLLWYDEGEERNRGNFPPRFSGRQFPNYSSELNVNALELEDSALYLCASSFGRRNTEAFFGQGTRLTVV.

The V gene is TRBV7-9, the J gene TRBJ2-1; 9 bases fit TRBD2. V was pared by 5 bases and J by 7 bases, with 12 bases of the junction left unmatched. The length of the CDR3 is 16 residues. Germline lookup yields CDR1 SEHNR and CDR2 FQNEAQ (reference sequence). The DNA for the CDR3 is TGTGCCAGCAGCCGCGGGGGCGGGAGGGCCGGGAATGAGCAGTTCTTC. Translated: CASSRGGGRAGNEQFF.

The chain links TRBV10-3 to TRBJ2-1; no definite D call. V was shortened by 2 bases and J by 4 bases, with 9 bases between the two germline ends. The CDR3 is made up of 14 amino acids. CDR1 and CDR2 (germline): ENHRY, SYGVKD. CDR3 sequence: CAISEGGEYNEQFF. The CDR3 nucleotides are TGTGCCATCAGTGAGGGCGGAGAATACAATGAGCAGTTCTTC.

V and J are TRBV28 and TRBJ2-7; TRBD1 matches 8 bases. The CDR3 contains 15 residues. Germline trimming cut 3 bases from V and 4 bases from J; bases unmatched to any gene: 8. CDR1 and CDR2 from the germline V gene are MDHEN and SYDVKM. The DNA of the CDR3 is TGTGCCAGCAGTTTGGGCAGGGGGCCCCGGTACGAGCAGTACTTC. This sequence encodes CASSLGRGPRYEQYF. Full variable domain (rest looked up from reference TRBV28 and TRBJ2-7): DVKVTQSSRYLVKRTGEKVFLECVQDMDHENMFWYRQDPGLGLRLIYFSYDVKMKEKGDIPEGYSVSREKKERFSLILESASTNQTSMYLCASSLGRGPRYEQYFGPGTRLTVT.

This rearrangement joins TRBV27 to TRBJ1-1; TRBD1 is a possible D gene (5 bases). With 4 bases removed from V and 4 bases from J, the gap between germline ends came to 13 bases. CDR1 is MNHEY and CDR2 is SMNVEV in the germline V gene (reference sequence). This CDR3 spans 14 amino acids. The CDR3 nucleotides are TGTGCCAGCAGTTCCCTGGGGCCGAGCACTGAAGCTTTCTTT. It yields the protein CASSSLGPSTEAFF.

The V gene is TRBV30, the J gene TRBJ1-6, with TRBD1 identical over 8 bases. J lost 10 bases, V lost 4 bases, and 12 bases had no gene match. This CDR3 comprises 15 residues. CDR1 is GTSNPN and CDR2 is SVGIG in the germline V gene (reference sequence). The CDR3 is CAWTNAGTGISPLHF. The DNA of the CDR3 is TGTGCCTGGACCAATGCCGGGACAGGCATCTCACCCCTCCACTTT.

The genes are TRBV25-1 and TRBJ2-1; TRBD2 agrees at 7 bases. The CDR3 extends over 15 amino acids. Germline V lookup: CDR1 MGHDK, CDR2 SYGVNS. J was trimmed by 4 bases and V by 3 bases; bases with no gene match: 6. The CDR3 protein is CASSEGGRSYNEQFF. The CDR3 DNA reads TGTGCCAGCAGTGAGGGCGGGAGAAGTTACAATGAGCAGTTCTTC.